One and the same sample provided the 19 T cell receptor beta chains below, sequenced in a study. MiXCR, applied by TCRdb to the 5' RACE reads, yields one record per CDR3 protein. The data show several thousand distinct CDR3 sequences, just over 70% seen once. Material for sequencing was naive CD4+ T cells sorted from blood. Subset here: naive CD4+ T cells, CD4+CD45RA+CD25-. Receptor source: a female donor with breast cancer.

Notes on this clonotype: Relative to the germline gene, one junction end is altered; a read error may explain this. V and J are TRBV4-2 and TRBJ1-5, with 7 bases identical to TRBD1. CDR1 and CDR2 (germline): LGHNA, YNFKEQ. This CDR3 has 14 residues. The CDR3 nucleotides are TGTGCCAGCAGCCAAGACAGGGGGAATCAGCCCCGGCATTTT. It codes for CASSQDRGNQPRHF.

The sample holds a few counts of this clonotype. CDR3 loop: CASTISTGSTDTQYF. CDR3 DNA sequence: TGTGCCAGCACGATTTCGACAGGCTCCACAGATACGCAGTATTTT. The J gene is TRBJ2-3, the V gene TRBV6-1; TRBD1 might be the D (6 bases). The CDR3 runs 15 residues. The germline V gene encodes CDR1 MNHNS and CDR2 SASEGT. The V and J ends lost 7 bases and 2 bases respectively, with 16 bases between them.

J is TRBJ2-5 and V is TRBV4-2; 9 bases are shared with TRBD2. Germline V gene data show CDR1 as LGHNA and CDR2 as YNFKEQ. The CDR3 loop spans 16 amino acids. V dropped 3 bases and J dropped 2; count of bases not matched to a gene: 7. The CDR3 spells CASSHIAGDQQETQYF. In DNA form, the CDR3 reads TGTGCCAGCAGCCACATAGCGGGGGACCAACAAGAGACCCAGTACTTC.

The genes are TRBV6-2 or TRBV6-3 and TRBJ2-3, with D unresolved. The length of the CDR3 is 11 residues. Trimming cost V 8 bases and J 3 bases, with 6 bases left between them. Per the germline V gene, CDR1 is MNHEY and CDR2 is SVGEGT. This CDR3 is CASGVTDTQYF. The CDR3, as DNA: TGTGCCAGCGGGGTGACAGATACGCAGTATTTT.

CDR3 sequence reads: CARKIETQYF. CDR3 nucleotide sequence: TGTGCCCGCAAGATTGAGACCCAGTACTTC. V gene TRBV21-1 combines with J gene TRBJ2-5. TRBV21-1 is a pseudogene segment. This CDR3 has 10 residues.

Comment on this clonotype: Since no conserved phenylalanine or tryptophan closes the CDR3, a read error is the likely cause. The genes are TRBV20-1 and TRBJ2-6; the D is unclear. Germline V lookup: CDR1 DFQATT, CDR2 SNEGSKA (reference sequence). Trimming removed 0 bases from V and 5 bases from J, with 8 bases in between. The length of the CDR3 is 14 residues. CDR3 nucleotide sequence: TGCAGTGCTAGAGACCTATACCGGGCCAACGTCCTGACTCTC. It codes for CSARDLYRANVLTL.

The chain uses TRBV7-8 and TRBJ1-1; D gene ambiguous. The CDR3 covers 16 residues. Trimming took 5 bases from V and 1 from J, leaving 17 bases between them. In germline, CDR1 is SGHVS, CDR2 FQNEAQ. CDR3 DNA sequence: TGTGCCAGCAGCCCCGCTTCGTGGCAGAAGAACACTGAAGCTTTCTTT. Amino acids: CASSPASWQKNTEAFF.

The chain carries TRBV13 and TRBJ2-3; 8 bases are a match to TRBD1. CDR1 is PRHDT and CDR2 is FYEKMQ in the germline V gene (reference sequence). The ends lost 5 bases at V and 3 bases at J; junction bases unmatched: 13. This CDR3 has 17 amino acids. CDR3 sequence reads: CASSKRTGTVRTDTQYF. In nucleotides, the CDR3 is TGTGCCAGCAGCAAGCGGACAGGGACGGTTCGAACAGATACGCAGTATTTT. The complete variable domain, with remaining parts taken from reference TRBV13 and TRBJ2-3, reads AAGVIQSPRHLIKEKRETATLKCYPIPRHDTVYWYQQGPGQDPQFLISFYEKMQSDKGSIPDRFSAQQFSDYHSELNMSSLELGDSALYFCASSKRTGTVRTDTQYFGPGTRLTVL.

The chain couples TRBV20-1 to TRBJ1-2; D gene unclear. The V and J ends lost 3 bases and 3 bases respectively, with 8 bases between them. Per germline, CDR1 DFQATT and CDR2 SNEGSKA (reference sequence). The CDR3 has 12 amino acids. CDR3 coding DNA: TGCAGTGCTAGTGTGAGGGACTATGGCTACACCTTC. Its translation: CSASVRDYGYTF.

This clonotype was counted between two and nine times. The rearrangement joins TRBV6-1 to TRBJ2-7; D may be TRBD2 (6 bases). The ends were cut back, 8 bases at V and 0 bases at J, with 17 bases in the middle. CDR3 length equals 15 residues. Per germline, CDR1 MNHNS and CDR2 SASEGT. Here the CDR3 reads CASGHPGGFSYEQYF. The CDR3 region has the DNA TGTGCCAGCGGCCACCCCGGGGGTTTCTCCTACGAGCAGTACTTC.

The chain is built from TRBV7-2 and TRBJ2-7, with a weak D call TRBD2 (6 bases). Looked up from germline, CDR1 is SGHTA and CDR2 is FQGNSA. The CDR3 has 18 amino acids. Trimming took 4 bases from V and 3 from J, leaving 25 bases between them. Here the CDR3 reads CASSSRGNIRGSSYEQYF. The CDR3 bases are TGTGCCAGCAGCTCCCGGGGGAATATTCGGGGGTCAAGCTACGAGCAGTACTTC.

The chain carries TRBV29-1 and TRBJ1-5, with D perhaps matching TRBD1 (5 bases). Trimming took 4 bases from V and 9 from J, leaving 10 bases between them. The CDR3 extends over 11 amino acids. Germline CDR1 and CDR2: SQVTM and ANQGSEA. The CDR3 here is CSVAGPLPQHF. The CDR3 DNA follows: TGCAGCGTTGCAGGGCCCCTGCCCCAGCATTTT.

The V and J genes are TRBV4-1 and TRBJ1-5; 8 positions agree with TRBD1. The CDR3 length is 15 residues. Germline CDR1 is MGHRA and CDR2 is YSYEKL. The J segment lost 4 bases and the V segment lost 5 bases, leaving 7 bases of the junction unmatched. CDR3 nucleotides: TGCGCCAGCAGCTACCAGGACAGGGAGAATCAGCCCCAGCATTTT. It translates to CASSYQDRENQPQHF.

On this clonotype itself: A junction end diverges from the germline sequence, so it may reflect a read error. The chain uses TRBV13 and TRBJ2-7, with a weak D call TRBD2 (6 bases). CDR3 size: 12 residues. Germline lookup yields CDR1 PRHDT and CDR2 FYEKMQ (reference sequence). Here the CDR3 DNA reads TGTGCCAGCAGGCGGGACTCCCACGAGCAGTACTTC. Translation gives CASRRDSHEQYF. The full variable domain, completed using reference TRBV13 and TRBJ2-7, is AAGVIQSPRHLIKEKRETATLKCYPIPRHDTVYWYQQGPGQDPQFLISFYEKMQSDKGSIPDRFSAQQFSDYHSELNMSSLELGDSALYFCASRRDSHEQYFGPGTRLTVT.

This clonotype was found once. The chain couples TRBV5-5 to TRBJ1-4; unclear D gene. V was trimmed by 6 bases and J by 8 bases, leaving 14 bases between them. The CDR3 contains 13 residues. CDR1 SGHKS and CDR2 YYEKEE come from the germline V gene (reference sequence). CDR3 loop: CASNGSPGEKLFF. As DNA, the CDR3 is TGTGCCAGCAATGGGTCCCCGGGGGAAAAACTGTTTTTT.

The chain uses TRBV5-1 and TRBJ1-5; TRBD1 matches 7 bases. Germline CDR1 SGHRS, CDR2 YFSETQ. This CDR3 is 14 amino acids long. Germline trimming cut 4 bases from V and 7 bases from J; bases unmatched to any gene: 8. The CDR3 nucleotides read TGCGCCAGCAGCCCTGGACAGGAAGGACAGCCCCAGCATTTT. Translating it yields CASSPGQEGQPQHF.

The V and J genes are TRBV7-3 and TRBJ2-1; D is uncertain. CDR1 is SGHTA, CDR2 FQGTGA, per germline. The CDR3 has 12 amino acids. V was trimmed by 0 bases and J by 3 bases, leaving 0 bases between them. Written as DNA, the CDR3 is TGTGCCAGCAGCTTAACCTACAATGAGCAGTTCTTC. It is translated as CASSLTYNEQFF.

The gene calls are TRBV20-1 and TRBJ2-5; TRBD1 might be the D (6 bases). The V end lost 8 bases, the J end lost 5 bases, and 24 bases lay between the germline ends. CDR1 is DFQATT and CDR2 is SNEGSKA in the germline V gene (reference sequence). The CDR3 covers 15 residues. In DNA form, the CDR3 reads TGCAGTTCGAGCAAATTTGAGGGGGTTCAGGAGACCCAGTACTTC. Translated, it gives CSSSKFEGVQETQYF.

This chain connects TRBV3-1 to TRBJ1-1, with D tentatively TRBD1 (5 bases). Trimming removed 3 bases from V and 4 bases from J, with 15 bases in between. The CDR3 length is 15 residues. CDR1 and CDR2 (germline): LGHDT, YNNKEL (reference sequence). The CDR3 DNA reads TGTGCCAGCAGCCAGAGCTGGGGGGTAAGCACTGAAGCTTTCTTT. Residues: CASSQSWGVSTEAFF. Full variable domain (missing parts from reference TRBV3-1 and TRBJ1-1): DTAVSQTPKYLVTQMGNDKSIKCEQNLGHDTMYWYKQDSKKFLKIMFSYNNKELIINETVPNRFSPKSPDKAHLNLHINSLELGDSAVYFCASSQSWGVSTEAFFGQGTRLTVV.